A single sample is the source of the 2 T cell receptor beta chains below, sequenced in a study of shared T cell receptors in the human thymus (dated by TCRdb to the early 2020s). Libraries were built with the immunoSEQ multiplex PCR assay. This immuneACCESS table, as held by TCRdb, lists in-frame sequences with V and J called but not all clones. Of the missing ones, under half trace to an unresolved V gene in checked studies; the others have no known cause. This sample is represented by some 760,000 clones; 70% to 90% of them were singletons. The ten largest clones take up more than 0.01% of the sample. These data are also associated with another study on human thymus T cells.

Source material: thymocytes. The receptor source for this set is a girl under three years old with a congenital heart defect. Donor details come from another sample of the same person, matched by shared clones.

This chain joins TRBV6-6 and TRBJ1-1; D is unresolved. V was cut by 6 bases and J by 3 bases, with 8 bases left in between. From germline, CDR1 is MNHNY and CDR2 SVGAGI (reference sequence). CDR3 length equals 12 residues. This CDR3 is CASRHLDTEAFF. CDR3 coding DNA: TGTGCCAGCAGACACCTAGACACTGAAGCTTTCTTT.

CDR3 amino acids: CASTLQGGTEAFF. The CDR3 nucleotides read TGTGCCAGCACCTTACAGGGGGGCACTGAAGCTTTCTTT. This chain links TRBV6-1 with TRBJ1-1; 8 positions match TRBD1. Trimming cost V 7 bases and J 4 bases; bases outside gene matches: 5. This CDR3 comprises 13 residues. Germline lookup yields CDR1 MNHNS and CDR2 SASEGT.